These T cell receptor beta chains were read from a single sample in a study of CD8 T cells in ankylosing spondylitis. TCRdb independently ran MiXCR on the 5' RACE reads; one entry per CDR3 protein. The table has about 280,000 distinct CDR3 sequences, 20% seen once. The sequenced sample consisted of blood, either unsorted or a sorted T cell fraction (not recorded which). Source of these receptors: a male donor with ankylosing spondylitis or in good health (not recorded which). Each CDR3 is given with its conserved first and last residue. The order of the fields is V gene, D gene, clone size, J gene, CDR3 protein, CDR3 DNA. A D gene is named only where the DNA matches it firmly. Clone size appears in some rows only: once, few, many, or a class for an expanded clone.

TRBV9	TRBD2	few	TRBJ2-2	CASSPWTSGSTGELFF	TGTGCCAGCAGCCCTTGGACTAGCGGGAGCACCGGGGAGCTGTTTTTT
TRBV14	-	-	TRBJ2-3	CASSQDQLDAQYF	TGTGCCAGCAGCCAAGATCAACTGGATGCGCAGTATTTT
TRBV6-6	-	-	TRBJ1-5	CASYRENQPQHF	TGTGCCAGCTACAGGGAAAATCAGCCCCAGCATTTT
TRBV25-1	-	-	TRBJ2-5	CASSEGYGIQETQYF	TGTGCCAGCAGTGAAGGGTACGGGATCCAAGAGACCCAGTACTTC
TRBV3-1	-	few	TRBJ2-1	CASSQVTRNNEQFF	TGTGCCAGCAGCCAGGTGACTAGGAACAATGAGCAGTTCTTC
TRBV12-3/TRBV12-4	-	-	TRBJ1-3	CASSSPKRGFGNTIYF	TGTGCCAGCAGTTCTCCCAAACGGGGGTTTGGAAACACCATATATTTT
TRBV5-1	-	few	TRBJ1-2	CASSLDTNYGYTF	TGCGCCAGCAGCTTGGACACCAACTATGGCTACACCTTC
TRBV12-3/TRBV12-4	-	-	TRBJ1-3	CASSLNSNSGSTIYF	TGTGCCAGCAGTTTGAACAGCAACTCTGGTAGCACCATATATTTT
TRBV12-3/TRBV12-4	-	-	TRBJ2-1	CASSLGQGIDNEQFF	TGTGCCAGCAGTTTGGGGCAGGGTATCGACAATGAGCAGTTCTTC
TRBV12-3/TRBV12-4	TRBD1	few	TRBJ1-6	CASSFSGTGRSPLHF	TGTGCCAGCAGTTTTTCCGGGACAGGGCGTTCACCCCTCCACTTT
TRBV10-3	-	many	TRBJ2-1	CAISGQQGNSYNEQFF	TGTGCCATCAGTGGCCAACAGGGAAACTCCTACAATGAGCAGTTCTTC
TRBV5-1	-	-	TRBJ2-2	CASSSDSAYTGELFF	TGCGCCAGCAGCTCGGACAGTGCTTACACCGGGGAGCTGTTTTTT
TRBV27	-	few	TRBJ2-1	CASSLSRQSSYNEQFF	TGTGCCAGCAGTTTATCGAGGCAGAGCTCCTACAATGAGCAGTTCTTC